The 31 T cell receptor beta chains listed next were all sequenced from one sample in a study of cytomegalovirus exposure and HLA in healthy donors. PCR used 60 Vbeta primers and 13 Jbeta primers. The repertoire was sequenced with immunoSEQ multiplex PCR; TCRdb's copy has only in-frame clones and lacks some. This sample yields about 160,000 clones, of which around 75% are seen a single time; more than 4% belongs to the top ten. Sequencing was carried out using PBMCs. The receptors come from a male donor in good health and CMV-seronegative.

The V call is TRBV5-8, the J call TRBJ1-2; maybe TRBD1 (6 bases). There are 12 residues in the CDR3. Germline CDR1 and CDR2: SGHTS and YDEGEE. V shed 6 bases and J shed 4 bases, with 10 bases lying between them. For the CDR3, the DNA is TGTGCCAGCAAACTGGACAGCTATGGCTACACCTTC. Amino acid sequence: CASKLDSYGYTF.

This clone was seen a handful of times. The V gene is TRBV5-1, the J gene TRBJ1-2, with 7 bases lining up with TRBD1. The CDR3 sequence is 15 residues long. The V and J ends lost 4 bases and 3 bases, in that order; junction bases with no gene match: 9. Germline V gives CDR1 SGHRS, CDR2 YFSETQ. The chain's CDR3 is CASSLTDRRDYGYTF. CDR3 coding DNA: TGCGCCAGCAGCCTGACGGACAGGAGGGACTATGGCTACACCTTC. The whole variable domain, remainder taken from reference TRBV5-1 and TRBJ1-2, is KAGVTQTPRYLIKTRGQQVTLSCSPISGHRSVSWYQQTPGQGLQFLFEYFSETQRNKGNFPGRFSGRQFSNSRSEMNVSTLELGDSALYLCASSLTDRRDYGYTFGSGTRLTVV.

The V and J genes are TRBV7-2 and TRBJ2-1, with TRBD2 matching 14 bases. The V gene's germline CDR1 is SGHTA and CDR2 FQGNSA. V shed 6 bases and J 9 bases; nucleotides not matched to a gene: 7. CDR3 length: 15 residues. The CDR3 DNA reads TGTGCCAGCAGTCGACTAGCGGGAGGGCAGGGTGAGCAGTTCTTC. The encoded protein is CASSRLAGGQGEQFF.

This clone came up a few times. The CDR3 bases are TGCGCCAGCAGCGTGGGACAGTTGGATTCACCCCTCCACTTT. This codes for CASSVGQLDSPLHF. The V call is TRBV5-1, the J call TRBJ1-6, with 7 bases lining up with TRBD1. V dropped 4 bases and J dropped 8; count of bases not matched to a gene: 6. This CDR3 comprises 14 residues. Per the germline V gene, CDR1 is SGHRS and CDR2 is YFSETQ.

This chain uses TRBV29-1 with TRBJ2-1, with 10 bases identical to TRBD2. The CDR3 loop spans 14 amino acids. The germline V gene encodes CDR1 SQVTM and CDR2 ANQGSEA. V was pared by 7 bases and J by 2 bases, with 5 bases of the junction left unmatched. CDR3 sequence: CSERGGLPYNEQFF. CDR3 DNA: TGCAGCGAGCGGGGGGGCCTACCCTACAATGAGCAGTTCTTC.

This clone has just one count. The J gene is TRBJ1-2, the V gene TRBV7-9; 7 bases fit TRBD1. The CDR3 has 13 residues. The germline CDR1 and CDR2 sequences are SEHNR and FQNEAQ (reference sequence). V shed 6 bases and J 7 bases; nucleotides not matched to a gene: 8. CDR3 coding DNA: TGTGCCAGCAGTTTCGGCGACAGGGCTGGCTACACCTTC. Protein sequence: CASSFGDRAGYTF.

The chain employs TRBV14 and TRBJ1-3; possibly TRBD1 for D (5 bases). This CDR3 is built from 15 residues. The germline V and J ends were trimmed by 3 bases and 1 base, with 10 bases remaining between them. Looked up from germline, CDR1 is SGHDN and CDR2 is FVKESK. In DNA form, the CDR3 reads TGTGCCAGCAGCCATCGTCAGGGTTCTGGAAACACCATATATTTT. Its translation: CASSHRQGSGNTIYF.

This clone was detected only a few times. The rearrangement uses TRBV5-1 and TRBJ2-5, with D tentatively TRBD1 (6 bases). The CDR3 runs 15 residues. Germline V gives CDR1 SGHRS, CDR2 YFSETQ. The germline V and J ends were trimmed by 0 bases and 3 bases, with 12 bases remaining between them. The CDR3 loop is CASSLARQVEETQYF. As DNA, the CDR3 is TGCGCCAGCAGCTTGGCCCGACAGGTCGAAGAGACCCAGTACTTC.

This chain uses TRBV28 with TRBJ2-7; 9 nucleotides line up with TRBD2. The CDR3 is 15 residues long. Germline CDR1 is MDHEN and CDR2 is SYDVKM. The V and J ends lost 5 bases and 2 bases, in that order; junction bases with no gene match: 7. CDR3 sequence reads: CASSDTSGYTYEQYF. The CDR3 DNA reads as TGTGCCAGCAGTGACACTAGCGGGTATACCTACGAGCAGTACTTC.

This clone was observed a handful of times. This chain links TRBV7-9 with TRBJ2-5; 12 nucleotides align to TRBD1. This CDR3 is built from 15 residues. Per germline, CDR1 SEHNR and CDR2 FQNEAQ (reference sequence). Trimming removed 5 bases from V and 5 bases from J; junction bases left unmatched: 6. The CDR3 nucleotides are TGTGCCAGCAGCCGTGGGACAGGGGGCATGGAGACCCAGTACTTC. Translated, it gives CASSRGTGGMETQYF.

This chain links TRBV4-1 with TRBJ2-7; 7 bases line up with TRBD1. Germline V lookup: CDR1 MGHRA, CDR2 YSYEKL. The CDR3 has 14 residues. The trim removed 6 bases at V and 0 bases at J, leaving 5 bases unmatched. The CDR3 loop is CASRTGVSSYEQYF. The CDR3 nucleotides are TGCGCCAGCAGAACAGGGGTCAGCTCCTACGAGCAGTACTTC.

This clone has a handful of counts. The chain is built from TRBV6-5 and TRBJ1-1; 8 positions match TRBD1. CDR1 is MNHEY and CDR2 is SVGAGI in the germline V gene. The CDR3 has 15 amino acids. J was trimmed by 0 bases and V by 6 bases; bases with no gene match: 6. CDR3 protein: CASRGQGEMNTEAFF. The CDR3 DNA reads TGTGCCAGCAGAGGACAGGGAGAGATGAACACTGAAGCTTTCTTT.

This chain links TRBV7-3 with TRBJ1-4, with 8 bases matching TRBD1. In germline, CDR1 is SGHTA, CDR2 FQGTGA. Trimming took 5 bases from V and 5 from J; bases not matched to a gene: 7. This CDR3 is built from 15 residues. As DNA, the CDR3 is TGTGCCAGCAGCCGTGAGGGGGACAGGAATGAAAAACTGTTTTTT. Translation gives CASSREGDRNEKLFF. Filled out from reference TRBV7-3 and TRBJ1-4, the complete variable domain reads GAGVSQTPSNKVTEKGKYVELRCDPISGHTALYWYRQSLGQGPEFLIYFQGTGAADDSGLPNDRFFAVRPEGSVSTLKIQRTERGDSAVYLCASSREGDRNEKLFFGSGTQLSVL.

The sample holds a few counts of this clone. V gene TRBV6-1 combines with J gene TRBJ2-4; 10 bases are shared with TRBD2. The J segment lost 8 bases and the V segment lost 6 bases, leaving 7 bases of the junction unmatched. From germline, CDR1 is MNHNS and CDR2 SASEGT. The CDR3 length is 14 residues. CDR3 loop: CASRVAGGMYIQYF. CDR3 DNA: TGTGCCAGCAGGGTAGCGGGAGGAATGTACATTCAGTACTTC.

The chain links TRBV6-5 to TRBJ1-2, with 9 bases fitting TRBD1. Losses at the gene ends were 4 bases for V and 8 bases for J; bases not matched to a gene: 8. The germline gives CDR1 MNHEY, CDR2 SVGAGI. CDR3 size: 14 residues. For the CDR3, the DNA is TGTGCCAGCAGTTTGGACAGGGGCCGTCAAGGCTACACCTTC. As protein: CASSLDRGRQGYTF.

The rearrangement links TRBV5-1 to TRBJ1-1, with TRBD1 as a possible D gene (5 bases). The CDR3 sequence is 13 residues long. Trimming left V 5 bases short and J 3 bases short, with 11 bases between. Per the germline V gene, CDR1 is SGHRS and CDR2 is YFSETQ. Written as DNA, the CDR3 is TGCGCCAGCAGTAGGGGCGGGGACACTGAAGCTTTCTTT. It is translated as CASSRGGDTEAFF.

The chain links TRBV6-5 to TRBJ2-7; D is perhaps TRBD2 (6 bases). The V and J ends lost 8 bases and 3 bases respectively, with 8 bases between them. Germline V gene sequence: CDR1 MNHEY, CDR2 SVGAGI. The CDR3 extends over 11 amino acids. The CDR3 nucleotides are TGTGCCAGCGGGACTGGCTACGAGCAGTACTTC. It is translated as CASGTGYEQYF.

CDR3 bases: TGCGCCAGCAGCTTGGTTTCTTCCGCAGTTCCTGGAAACACCATATATTTT. It encodes CASSLVSSAVPGNTIYF. The chain couples TRBV5-1 to TRBJ1-3; D not certain. The CDR3 length is 17 residues. Between the trimmed V and J ends, which lost 0 bases and 2 bases, there was a span of 15 bases. Germline V CDR1 and CDR2: SGHRS, YFSETQ.

The rearrangement joins TRBV6-5 to TRBJ2-1; 7 positions match TRBD2. Germline trimming cut 6 bases from V and 2 bases from J; bases unmatched to any gene: 7. CDR1 is MNHEY and CDR2 is SVGAGI in the germline V gene. There are 15 residues in the CDR3. DNA for the CDR3: TGTGCCAGCAGCCTTAGCGGGCAGGCCTACAATGAGCAGTTCTTC. It encodes CASSLSGQAYNEQFF.

This chain joins TRBV7-3 and TRBJ1-1; D possibly corresponds to TRBD1 (5 bases). Trimming left V 5 bases short and J 0 bases short, with 10 bases between. The CDR3 covers 14 residues. From germline, CDR1 is SGHTA and CDR2 FQGTGA. DNA of the CDR3: TGTGCCAGCAGCAAGGGGCAGATGAACACTGAAGCTTTCTTT. Translation gives CASSKGQMNTEAFF.

This chain links TRBV19 with TRBJ2-1; D is undetermined. CDR1 and CDR2 (germline): LNHDA, SQIVND (reference sequence). Trimming cost V 4 bases and J 4 bases, with 11 bases left between them. The CDR3 sequence is 14 residues long. The CDR3 sequence is CASSNSFYYNEQFF. The CDR3 DNA reads as TGTGCCAGTAGTAACAGCTTCTATTACAATGAGCAGTTCTTC.

The chain couples TRBV19 to TRBJ2-4, with TRBD2 identical over 7 bases. The CDR3 is 17 amino acids. V shed 2 bases, J shed 0 bases, and the junction held 7 bases outside the gene matches. The germline gives CDR1 LNHDA, CDR2 SQIVND (reference sequence). The CDR3 DNA reads as TGTGCCAGTAGTATAAGGGAGGGGAGGCTAGCCAAAAACATTCAGTACTTC. Its translation: CASSIREGRLAKNIQYF.

This clone was counted between two and nine times. CDR3 sequence: CASSLGGQGLETQYF. The CDR3 DNA follows: TGCGCCAGCAGCTTGGGGGGACAGGGCCTGGAGACCCAGTACTTC. The chain employs TRBV5-1 and TRBJ2-5; 9 bases align to TRBD1. V dropped 0 bases and J dropped 5; count of bases not matched to a gene: 5. The CDR3 length is 15 residues. Germline loops: CDR1 SGHRS, CDR2 YFSETQ.

The chain carries TRBV2 and TRBJ2-3; D is perhaps TRBD1 (5 bases). Germline assignment: CDR1 SNHLY and CDR2 FYNNEI. This CDR3 has 13 amino acids. With 8 bases removed from V and 4 bases from J, the gap between germline ends came to 13 bases. CDR3 bases: TGTGCCAGCGGCAAGGGGATCGCAGATACGCAGTATTTT. As protein: CASGKGIADTQYF.

The V gene is TRBV14, the J gene TRBJ2-5; TRBD1 might be the D (6 bases). The CDR3 covers 16 residues. CDR1 and CDR2 from the germline V gene are SGHDN and FVKESK. Trimming left V 1 base short and J 5 bases short, with 17 bases between. CDR3 residues: CASSQGWIKGVETQYF. In DNA form, the CDR3 reads TGTGCCAGCAGCCAAGGATGGATTAAGGGGGTTGAGACCCAGTACTTC.

This clone showed up just once. The chain uses TRBV30 and TRBJ1-1, with 7 bases identical to TRBD1. This CDR3 has 13 amino acids. The trim removed 4 bases at V and 4 bases at J, leaving 6 bases unmatched. Germline lookup yields CDR1 GTSNPN and CDR2 SVGIG (reference sequence). Here the CDR3 DNA reads TGTGCCTGGACCGCCGACAGGGCCACTGAAGCTTTCTTT. Its protein is CAWTADRATEAFF.

The V call is TRBV14, the J call TRBJ2-2; D gene uncertain. The CDR3 covers 18 residues. The germline V gene encodes CDR1 SGHDN and CDR2 FVKESK. Trimming took 0 bases from V and 0 from J, leaving 14 bases between them. The CDR3 sequence: CASSQENRYTTNTGELFF. The CDR3 DNA is TGTGCCAGCAGCCAAGAAAACCGGTACACTACGAACACCGGGGAGCTGTTTTTT.

This sequence joins TRBV20-1 and TRBJ2-1; unclear D gene. V lost 6 bases, J lost 6 bases, and 9 bases lay in between. The CDR3 consists of 11 residues. Looked up from germline, CDR1 is DFQATT and CDR2 is SNEGSKA (reference sequence). This CDR3 is CSAPGPNEQFF. The CDR3, as DNA: TGCAGTGCGCCTGGCCCCAATGAGCAGTTCTTC.

The genes are TRBV6-1 and TRBJ1-2, with TRBD1 as a possible D gene (5 bases). The CDR3 sequence is 14 residues long. Germline V gene data show CDR1 as MNHNS and CDR2 as SASEGT. Trimming left V 1 base short and J 5 bases short, with 11 bases between. CDR3 sequence reads: CASSEGQGGYGYTF. Here the CDR3 DNA reads TGTGCCAGCAGTGAAGGTCAGGGAGGGTATGGCTACACCTTC.

V and J are TRBV5-1 and TRBJ2-1; D might be TRBD1 (6 bases). The V gene's germline CDR1 is SGHRS and CDR2 YFSETQ. V lost 0 bases, J lost 3 bases, and 10 bases lay in between. The CDR3 runs 15 residues. The CDR3 DNA reads as TGCGCCAGCAGCTTGGACCGGGACAACTACAATGAGCAGTTCTTC. It yields the protein CASSLDRDNYNEQFF.

The sample holds a few counts of this clone. V is TRBV18 and J is TRBJ1-2, with D possibly matching TRBD1 (5 bases). Trimming took 0 bases from V and 8 from J, leaving 16 bases between them. CDR3 length equals 15 residues. Germline V lookup: CDR1 KGHSH, CDR2 LQKENI. The CDR3 DNA reads as TGTGCCAGCTCACCACCCGGGGACTTATCGCGGGGCTACACCTTC. Protein: CASSPPGDLSRGYTF.